This T cell receptor (beta chain) was identified in a study of cytomegalovirus exposure and HLA in healthy donors. Study results and caveats: A later analysis reportedly identified an Asian-associated ancestry cluster as carrying fewer N-insertions than the roughly 600-donor mean. There was a cluster of highly shared sequence variants that was likely a sequencing artifact. Evidence from a later analysis indicated that most CMV-associated TCR beta chains looked HLA-restricted.

About this clone: What it binds is not known.

Use of 60 Vbeta and 13 Jbeta primers characterized the PCR. Clones were read by immunoSEQ multiplex PCR, and TCRdb kept only the in-frame ones, dropping some. The data show roughly 190,000 clones, around 80% seen once. Sequenced input: PBMCs. The receptor comes from a woman aged 50 to 60 in good health and CMV-seronegative.

The CDR3, as DNA: TGTGCCAGCAGTTACTCCCAGGGTTCCTACGAGCAGTACTTC. Encoded protein: CASSYSQGSYEQYF. The V gene is TRBV6-5, the J gene TRBJ2-5; D might be TRBD1 (5 bases). The DNA end favors TRBJ2-7, so the J call may be wrong. CDR3 length: 14 amino acids. Per the germline V gene, CDR1 is MNHEY and CDR2 is SVGAGI.